This T cell receptor (beta chain) was captured by sequencing in a study of shared clonotypes between healthy human individuals. In the case of this clone: The antigen is unknown.

In germline, CDR1 is KGHSH, CDR2 LQKENI. The CDR3 has 14 residues. Trimming removed 6 bases from V and 4 bases from J; junction bases left unmatched: 6. Per the original data handling: ImmunoSEQ output held junction-only sequences without quality scores, so filtering differed. Libraries were prepared by immunoSEQ multiplex PCR; TCRdb keeps only in-frame clonotypes and omits some of them. V, J and clone size are those of that table, while D and trimming were read from the DNA. The repertoire holds 550,000 to 800,000 clones, about 74% seen once, with about 1.7% in the top ten. Study-level points and caveats: Roughly 5% of naive CD4 clonotypes were shared across several donors. Researchers sampled only blood; tissue repertoires likely differ.

CD4+ cells yielded CD45RA+ naive and CD45RA-negative memory subsets. The receptor's source is a woman aged 30 to 39 in good health. The rearrangement uses TRBV18 and TRBJ1-5; 7 nucleotides line up with TRBD1. The sequenced sample consisted of memory CD4+ T cells sorted from blood. Sample subset: CD45RA-negative fraction. The CDR3 DNA follows: TGTGCCAGCTCGCGACAGGGTCAGAATCAGCCCCAGCATTTT. Translating it yields CASSRQGQNQPQHF. Complete variable domain (other parts from reference TRBV18 and TRBJ1-5): NAGVMQNPRHLVRRRGQEARLRCSPMKGHSHVYWYRQLPEEGLKFMVYLQKENIIDESGMPKERFSAEFPKEGPSILRIQQVVRGDSAAYFCASSRQGQNQPQHFGDGTRLSIL.